The 27 T cell receptor beta chains given below trace back to one sample, sequenced in a study of graft-versus-host responses after intestinal transplantation. The assay was immunoSEQ multiplex PCR, and TCRdb's table has in-frame clones only and misses some. The table has about 100,000 clones, roughly nine tenths seen once. No antigen is known for these receptors. The sample consisted of unstimulated CD4+ T cells sorted from spleen or lymph node cells, taken before transplant. The receptors derive from a human donor who was the organ donor for an intestinal transplant.

The chain has TRBV6-1 and TRBJ1-1; D perhaps matches TRBD1 (6 bases). V lost 7 bases, J lost 2 bases, and 17 bases lay in between. The germline V gene encodes CDR1 MNHNS and CDR2 SASEGT. The CDR3 is made up of 15 amino acids. For the CDR3, the DNA is TGTGCCAGCAATCCGGGGGAGGGGGGCAACACTGAAGCTTTCTTT. Protein sequence: CASNPGEGGNTEAFF.

The chain recombines TRBV7-9 with TRBJ2-1, with TRBD1 identical over 9 bases. V lost 1 base to trimming and J lost 8 bases; unmatched junction nucleotides: 9. The length of the CDR3 is 16 residues. Germline V lookup: CDR1 SEHNR, CDR2 FQNEAQ (reference sequence). In nucleotides, the CDR3 is TGTGCCAGCAGCTTAGTGGGGACAGGGAGGAGATATGAGCAGTTCTTC. Translation gives CASSLVGTGRRYEQFF.

This chain uses TRBV30 with TRBJ2-3; no firm D call. CDR3 length equals 13 residues. In germline, CDR1 is GTSNPN, CDR2 SVGIG (reference sequence). V was cut by 4 bases and J by 1 base, with 9 bases left in between. The chain's CDR3 is CAWKRIGTDTQYF. The CDR3 DNA reads as TGTGCCTGGAAACGCATCGGCACAGATACGCAGTATTTT. The complete variable domain, with remaining parts taken from reference TRBV30 and TRBJ2-3, reads SQTIHQWPATLVQPVGSPLSLECTVEGTSNPNLYWYRQAAGRGLQLLFYSVGIGQISSEVPQNLSASRPQDRQFILSSKKLLLSDSGFYLCAWKRIGTDTQYFGPGTRLTVL.

This sequence joins TRBV5-1 and TRBJ2-3, with TRBD2 identical over 13 bases. Germline V CDR1 and CDR2: SGHRS, YFSETQ. Losses at the gene ends were 4 bases for V and 5 bases for J; bases not matched to a gene: 10. The CDR3 covers 17 residues. This CDR3 reads CASSRLWTSGGQDTQYF. Written as DNA, the CDR3 is TGCGCCAGCAGCCGTCTATGGACTAGCGGGGGACAAGATACGCAGTATTTT.

V usage is TRBV6-1 and J usage is TRBJ2-5; TRBD1 agrees at 7 bases. V lost 1 base to trimming and J lost 5 bases; unmatched junction nucleotides: 7. The germline V gene has CDR1 MNHNS and CDR2 SASEGT. The CDR3 loop spans 15 amino acids. The CDR3 here is CASSEGRGRAETQYF. Here the CDR3 DNA reads TGTGCCAGCAGTGAAGGTAGGGGGCGAGCTGAGACCCAGTACTTC.

This sequence joins TRBV7-6 and TRBJ2-3, with 8 bases identical to TRBD2. CDR1 is SGHVS, CDR2 FNYEAQ, per germline. The CDR3 sequence is 14 residues long. Trimming removed 2 bases from V and 5 bases from J; junction bases left unmatched: 3. The CDR3 sequence: CASSLSGGGDTQYF. CDR3 in DNA: TGTGCCAGCAGCTTATCGGGGGGGGGAGATACGCAGTATTTT.

In its sample, this clone was seen once. The V gene is TRBV7-2, the J gene TRBJ2-3; perhaps TRBD2 as D (5 bases). The CDR3 loop spans 11 amino acids. From germline, CDR1 is SGHTA and CDR2 FQGNSA. V was clipped by 7 bases and J by 6 bases, with 8 bases between them. CDR3: CASTPGDTQYF. The DNA for the CDR3 is TGTGCCAGCACCCCGGGGGATACGCAGTATTTT.

The chain uses TRBV28 and TRBJ1-1, with 9 bases identical to TRBD1. Germline-derived CDR1 and CDR2 are MDHEN and SYDVKM. The length of the CDR3 is 15 residues. V shed 1 base and J 6 bases; nucleotides not matched to a gene: 6. The chain's CDR3 is CASSLSWDRVSEAFF. The CDR3 bases are TGTGCCAGCAGTTTATCGTGGGACAGGGTTTCTGAAGCTTTCTTT.

The chain joins TRBV19 to TRBJ2-5, with D hard to call. The length of the CDR3 is 14 residues. Germline-derived CDR1 and CDR2 are LNHDA and SQIVND (reference sequence). V was pared by 3 bases and J by 7 bases, with 15 bases between. The CDR3 spells CASSMLQSKATQYF. The CDR3 bases are TGTGCCAGTAGTATGTTGCAGAGCAAGGCGACCCAGTACTTC.

This rearrangement joins TRBV7-2 to TRBJ1-2; D not certain. The CDR3 covers 15 residues. Germline CDR1 reads SGHTA; CDR2 reads FQGNSA. V dropped 5 bases and J dropped 1 base, with 14 bases sitting between them. The CDR3 nucleotides are TGTGCCAGCAGCCCCTTAGGCAGACTTAACTATGGCTACACCTTC. It translates to CASSPLGRLNYGYTF.

The chain recombines TRBV6-5 with TRBJ2-3; D unresolved. CDR3 size: 13 residues. The V and J ends lost 0 bases and 4 bases respectively, with 5 bases between them. The germline V gene encodes CDR1 MNHEY and CDR2 SVGAGI. CDR3: CASSYSGSDTQYF. Written as DNA, the CDR3 is TGTGCCAGCAGTTACTCGGGATCAGATACGCAGTATTTT.

The rearrangement joins TRBV20-1 to TRBJ2-5; D remains unclear. The CDR3 has 11 amino acids. Germline CDR1 and CDR2: DFQATT and SNEGSKA (reference sequence). The DNA for the CDR3 is TGCAGCTGTCAGTACCAAGAGACCCAGTACTTC. Protein sequence: CSCQYQETQYF.

This CDR3 is CASALSGASGYGYTF. As DNA, the CDR3 is TGTGCCAGCGCATTGTCGGGGGCCTCGGGCTATGGCTACACCTTC. V gene TRBV7-9 combines with J gene TRBJ1-2; TRBD1 might be the D (6 bases). From germline, CDR1 is SEHNR and CDR2 FQNEAQ (reference sequence). V was pared by 8 bases and J by 4 bases, with 20 bases between. The CDR3 spans 15 residues. Full variable domain (outside the CDR3, taken from reference TRBV7-9 and TRBJ1-2): DTGVSQNPRHKITKRGQNVTFRCDPISEHNRLYWYRQTLGQGPEFLTYFQNEAQLEKSRLLSDRFSAERPKGSFSTLEIQRTEQGDSAMYLCASALSGASGYGYTFGSGTRLTVV.

The chain combines TRBV5-1 with TRBJ1-2; the match to TRBD1 covers 8 bases. Germline V gives CDR1 SGHRS, CDR2 YFSETQ. This CDR3 is built from 14 residues. J was trimmed by 4 bases and V by 5 bases; bases with no gene match: 7. The CDR3 loop reads CASSLDRGSYGYTF. For the CDR3, the DNA is TGCGCCAGCAGTCTTGACAGGGGATCCTATGGCTACACCTTC.

The chain has TRBV5-4 and TRBJ1-4; unclear D gene. The CDR3 sequence is 17 residues long. Germline V gene sequence: CDR1 SGHNT, CDR2 YYREEE (reference sequence). V was clipped by 1 base and J by 5 bases, with 18 bases between them. The CDR3 loop reads CASSLKDLRSENEKLFF. For the CDR3, the DNA is TGTGCCAGCAGCTTGAAGGATTTGAGGTCAGAGAATGAAAAACTGTTTTTT.

The rearrangement links TRBV28 to TRBJ2-7, with a tentative D call TRBD1 (6 bases). The CDR3 is made up of 15 amino acids. With 2 bases removed from V and 9 bases from J, the gap between germline ends came to 20 bases. Germline CDR1 MDHEN, CDR2 SYDVKM. Here the CDR3 reads CASSLRGLGATVQYF. The CDR3 DNA reads as TGTGCCAGCAGTTTACGGGGATTGGGGGCTACGGTGCAGTACTTC.

This sequence joins TRBV29-1 and TRBJ2-7, with TRBD1 matching over 8 bases. CDR1 is SQVTM, CDR2 ANQGSEA, per germline. The V gene end was trimmed by 0 bases and the J gene end by 5 bases; junction bases not matched to a gene: 9. This CDR3 contains 15 residues. CDR3 nucleotide sequence: TGCAGCGTTGAAGATCCCGGCAGGGGGCGCAACGAGCAGTACTTC. Its translation: CSVEDPGRGRNEQYF.

The J gene is TRBJ1-5, the V gene TRBV4-2; D remains ambiguous. V lost 1 base and J lost 6, with 13 bases in between. Germline V gene data show CDR1 as LGHNA and CDR2 as YNFKEQ. The length of the CDR3 is 15 residues. The CDR3 DNA reads TGTGCCAGCAGCCAAGGGTGGGAGGGAGGTCAGCCCCAGCATTTT. Amino acids: CASSQGWEGGQPQHF.

This chain connects TRBV11-2 to TRBJ2-7; D not certain. Germline V gives CDR1 SGHAT, CDR2 FQNNGV. Deletions cut 0 bases from V and 3 bases from J, with 12 bases between. CDR3 length: 15 residues. Here the CDR3 DNA reads TGTGCCAGCAGCTTAGATCTCCCTGACCTCTACGAGCAGTACTTC. Encoded protein: CASSLDLPDLYEQYF.

The rearrangement uses TRBV6-1 and TRBJ1-2; maybe TRBD1 (6 bases). The germline CDR1 and CDR2 sequences are MNHNS and SASEGT. This CDR3 spans 13 amino acids. Between the trimmed V and J ends, which lost 5 bases and 4 bases, there was a span of 11 bases. The CDR3, as DNA: TGTGCCAGCAGTTATGGGGGCCCCTATGGCTACACCTTC. Translating it yields CASSYGGPYGYTF.

The V call is TRBV19, the J call TRBJ1-4; tentatively, D is TRBD1 (6 bases). The CDR3 has 14 residues. Germline V gene lookup returns CDR1 LNHDA and CDR2 SQIVND (reference sequence). The germline V and J ends were trimmed by 9 bases and 7 bases, with 18 bases remaining between them. CDR3 sequence reads: CASSVGIRGEKLFF. CDR3 nucleotides: TGTGCCAGCTCCGTTGGAATCAGGGGTGAAAAACTGTTTTTT.

Remarks on this clone: Other DNA sequences in the same sample also yield this CDR3. This chain uses TRBV9 with TRBJ1-3; D is unresolved. V dropped 2 bases and J dropped 4 bases, with 7 bases sitting between them. This CDR3 spans 13 amino acids. The germline V gene encodes CDR1 SGDLS and CDR2 YYNGEE. The CDR3 sequence is CASSVGVGNTIYF. The DNA for the CDR3 is TGTGCCAGCAGCGTCGGGGTAGGAAACACCATATATTTT.

About this clone: A read error may produce the germline difference seen at one junction end. CDR3 DNA sequence: TGTGCCAGCCGTGACCAAACACTCCTCGATGGCTACACCTTC. Protein: CASRDQTLLDGYTF. The genes are TRBV2 and TRBJ1-2; D unresolved. This CDR3 spans 14 amino acids. Germline values: CDR1 SNHLY, CDR2 FYNNEI.

V and J are TRBV11-2 and TRBJ2-6; no definite D call. This CDR3 has 15 amino acids. The V gene's germline CDR1 is SGHAT and CDR2 FQNNGV. V was trimmed by 1 base and J by 3 bases, leaving 7 bases between them. CDR3 sequence (DNA): TGTGCCAGCAGCTTAGGGGCAGTTGGGGCCAACGTCCTGACTTTC. Protein sequence: CASSLGAVGANVLTF.

V gene TRBV6-5 combines with J gene TRBJ1-1, with 7 bases that match TRBD1. The CDR3 is made up of 13 amino acids. The V gene end was trimmed by 8 bases and the J gene end by 1 base; junction bases not matched to a gene: 4. Germline CDR1 MNHEY, CDR2 SVGAGI. The CDR3 here is CASWRQGNTEAFF. The DNA of the CDR3 is TGTGCCAGCTGGAGACAGGGGAACACTGAAGCTTTCTTT.

V is TRBV6-6 and J is TRBJ1-5; 7 bases are a match to TRBD1. Germline trimming cut 2 bases from V and 4 bases from J; bases unmatched to any gene: 5. The CDR3 covers 15 residues. Germline loops: CDR1 MNHNY, CDR2 SVGAGI (reference sequence). CDR3 nucleotide sequence: TGTGCCAGCAGTTACATGGGGACAGAGAATCAGCCCCAGCATTTT. Protein product: CASSYMGTENQPQHF.

The rearrangement uses TRBV4-2 and TRBJ2-5, with D maybe TRBD2 (5 bases). Trimming left V 0 bases short and J 5 bases short, with 16 bases between. Looked up from germline, CDR1 is LGHNA and CDR2 is YNFKEQ. This CDR3 contains 16 residues. The CDR3 nucleotides read TGTGCCAGCAGCCAAGACGAGCTAGCCGGGGAGGAGACCCAGTACTTC. It yields the protein CASSQDELAGEETQYF.